This TCR beta chain was obtained from a study of blood T cell repertoires in COVID-19. Study information: Acute and convalescent COVID-19 samples came from the United States, Italy and Spain. In each case, the material was cDNA or gDNA derived from T cells, B-cell-depleted T cells, or PBMCs.

Germline assignment: CDR1 LGHDT and CDR2 YNNKEL (reference sequence). Germline trimming cut 3 bases from V and 6 bases from J; bases unmatched to any gene: 6. The CDR3 consists of 14 residues. Authors' data handling: Reference gene primer amplification gave nucleated cell count estimates. Sequencing was performed with immunoSEQ multiplex PCR; in TCRdb, only in-frame clones are kept and a portion is missing. V and J calls and clone size are given by that table; D and trimming were obtained from the DNA. The sample consists of roughly 70,000 clones, 85% to 90% of them appearing once. The gene calls are TRBV3-1 (or the pseudogene TRBV3-2) and TRBJ2-7, with 9 bases identical to TRBD2. Sequenced: peripheral blood. The TCR comes from a woman aged 80 or over with active COVID-19. CDR3 DNA sequence: TGTGCCAGCAGCCAGTCGAGTAGCGGGAGCGAGCAGTACTTC. Its protein product is CASSQSSSGSEQYF.